This TCR beta chain was found in a study of CD4 T cell repertoires in COVID-19. Overall study findings and caveats: Two or all three memory subsets shared several highly expanded SARS-CoV-2-reactive clonotypes. Some SARS-CoV-2 clonotypes, between about 7 and 27%, recurred in SARS-CoV and/or HKU1 cultures.

Sequencing used immunoSEQ multiplex PCR; TCRdb keeps in-frame clones, though not all of them. This table holds 60,000 to 90,000 clones, 83% found once. Donors had recovered from mild-to-severe COVID-19. No culture step preceded sequencing of the ex vivo isolated memory T cells. To note about this clone: Its antigen remains unknown.

With 2 bases clipped from V and 1 base from J, the junction kept 1 base outside the gene matches. CDR3 length equals 15 residues. The germline V gene has CDR1 SEHNR and CDR2 FQNEAQ (reference sequence). This material consisted of CD4+ T cells from peripheral blood, taken after recovery from COVID-19. V gene TRBV7-9 combines with J gene TRBJ2-1; 8 bases map to TRBD2. This receptor was obtained from a human donor who had COVID-19. The chain's CDR3 is CASSLSSGSYNEQFF. For the CDR3, the DNA is TGTGCCAGCAGCTTATCTAGCGGGTCCTACAATGAGCAGTTCTTC.